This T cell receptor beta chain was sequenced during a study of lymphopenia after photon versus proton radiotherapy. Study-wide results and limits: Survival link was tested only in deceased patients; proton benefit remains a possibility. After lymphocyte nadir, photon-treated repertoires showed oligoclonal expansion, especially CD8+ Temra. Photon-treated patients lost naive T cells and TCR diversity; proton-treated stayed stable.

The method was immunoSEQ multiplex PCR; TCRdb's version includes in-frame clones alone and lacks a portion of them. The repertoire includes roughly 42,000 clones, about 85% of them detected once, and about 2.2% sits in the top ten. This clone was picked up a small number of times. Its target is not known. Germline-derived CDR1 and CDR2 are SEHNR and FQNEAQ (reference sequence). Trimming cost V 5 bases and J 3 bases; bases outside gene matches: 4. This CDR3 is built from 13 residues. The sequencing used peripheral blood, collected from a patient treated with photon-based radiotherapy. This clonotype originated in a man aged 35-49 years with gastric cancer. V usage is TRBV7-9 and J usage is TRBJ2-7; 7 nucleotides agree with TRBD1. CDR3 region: CASSVTGVYEQYF. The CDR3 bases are TGTGCCAGCAGCGTAACAGGGGTCTACGAGCAGTACTTC.